In its sample, the clone carrying this T cell receptor beta chain was seen many times. No antigen is known for it. From the reads, TCRdb called clonotypes with MiXCR, one entry per CDR3 protein. The sample carries 200,000 to 300,000 distinct CDR3 sequences, approximately 9% recorded once. Trimming stripped 2 bases from V and 5 bases from J, with 21 bases between. The CDR3 length is 17 residues. Germline CDR1 is SGHTA and CDR2 is FQGNSA. The sample is drawn from a study of T cell repertoires in cytomegalovirus infection. Study at large: Evidence of both CMV infection and a matching HLA type came from public TCR beta signatures.

The study, taken as a whole, reports: Identification of carriers of CMV plus the relevant HLA was achieved through cumulative public TCR beta family frequency. Clonotypes of TCR beta that were HLA-C-restricted and CMV-specific dominated the ex vivo response.

The sample was PBMCs. The gene calls are TRBV7-2 and TRBJ1-2; no clear D. The clonotype comes from a human donor in good health (CMV status not recorded). Some clones in this sample may be carry-over from other donors' samples. CDR3 DNA: TGTGCCAGCAGCTTACAATCTTCTGCAGGCCCGGGGTATGGCTACACCTTC. As protein: CASSLQSSAGPGYGYTF.